Described below is a single T cell receptor beta chain sequence and its context. Authors' processing steps: Using reference gene primer amplification, nucleated cell counts were estimated. Here immunoSEQ multiplex PCR was the method, and the copy in TCRdb shows in-frame clones only, minus some. That table is the source of V, J and clone size, and D and trimming were worked out from the DNA. Counted here are about 240,000 clones, approximately 85% occurring once; the ten biggest clones make up 9.5% to 15%. These data belong to a study of blood T cell repertoires in COVID-19. Study-wide context: The samples span acute and convalescent COVID-19 from the United States, Italy and Spain. Sample material is recorded as cDNA or gDNA derived from T cells, B-cell-depleted T cells, or PBMCs.

V lost 5 bases and J lost 0, with 16 bases in between. There are 17 residues in the CDR3. In germline, CDR1 is MNHNY, CDR2 SVGAGI (reference sequence). The sequencing sample was made of peripheral blood. V usage is TRBV6-6 and J usage is TRBJ1-4, with TRBD1 as a possible D gene (5 bases). This clonotype was sampled from a woman in her sixties with active or convalescent COVID-19. DNA of the CDR3: TGTGCCAGCAGTCCAGGGTTCAGCCCCGCAACTAATGAAAAACTGTTTTTT. This sequence encodes CASSPGFSPATNEKLFF.